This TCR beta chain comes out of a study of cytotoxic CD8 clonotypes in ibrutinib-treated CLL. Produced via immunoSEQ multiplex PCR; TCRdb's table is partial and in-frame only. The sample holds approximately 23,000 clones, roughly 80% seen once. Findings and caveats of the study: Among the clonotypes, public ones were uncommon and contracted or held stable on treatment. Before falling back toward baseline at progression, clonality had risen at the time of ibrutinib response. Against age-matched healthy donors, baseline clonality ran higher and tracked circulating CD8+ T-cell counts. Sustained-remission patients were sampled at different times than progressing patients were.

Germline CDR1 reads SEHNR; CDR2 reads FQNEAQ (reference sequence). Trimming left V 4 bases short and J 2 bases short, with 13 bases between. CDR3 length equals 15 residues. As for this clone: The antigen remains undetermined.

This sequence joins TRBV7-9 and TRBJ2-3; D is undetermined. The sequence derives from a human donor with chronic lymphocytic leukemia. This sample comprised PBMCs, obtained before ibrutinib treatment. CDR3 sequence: CASSYTQNPTDTQYF. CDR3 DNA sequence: TGTGCCAGCAGCTACACACAGAATCCCACAGATACGCAGTATTTT.